This T cell receptor beta chain was sequenced in a study of blood T cell repertoires in COVID-19. Across the study: Acute and convalescent COVID-19 specimens originated in the United States, Italy and Spain.

Self-reported history from a screening survey and questionnaire set each donor's cohort. As processed by the authors: Quantification of nucleated cells was approximated via reference gene primer amplification. Clones were sequenced by immunoSEQ multiplex PCR, and TCRdb holds only the in-frame ones, with some missing. V and J calls and clone size are copied from that table; D and trimming were computed from the DNA. Of fewer than 300,000 clones listed, roughly 90% are singletons. The clonotype comes from a woman aged 30 to 39 who had recovered from COVID-19. Sequences were obtained from PBMCs or T cells enriched from blood (not recorded which).

CDR3 nucleotides: TGTGCCAGCAGCCCAGCGGACAGCGGCCCTAATGAGCAGTTCTTC. This encodes CASSPADSGPNEQFF. The chain carries TRBV4-2 and TRBJ2-1; tentative D call: TRBD1 (6 bases). Germline V gene sequence: CDR1 LGHNA, CDR2 YNFKEQ. Trimming left V 4 bases short and J 7 bases short, with 17 bases between. This CDR3 has 15 residues.